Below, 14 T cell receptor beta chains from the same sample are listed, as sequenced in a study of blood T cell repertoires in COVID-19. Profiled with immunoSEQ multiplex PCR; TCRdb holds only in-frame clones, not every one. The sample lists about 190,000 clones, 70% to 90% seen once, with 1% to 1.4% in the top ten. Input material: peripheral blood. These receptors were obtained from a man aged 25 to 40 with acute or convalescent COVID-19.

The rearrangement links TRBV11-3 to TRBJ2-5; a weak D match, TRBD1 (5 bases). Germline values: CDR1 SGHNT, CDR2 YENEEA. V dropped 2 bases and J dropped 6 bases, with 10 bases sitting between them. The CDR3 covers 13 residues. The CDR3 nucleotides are TGTGCCAGCAGCTTATCAGGGTACCAGACCCAGTACTTC. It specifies CASSLSGYQTQYF.

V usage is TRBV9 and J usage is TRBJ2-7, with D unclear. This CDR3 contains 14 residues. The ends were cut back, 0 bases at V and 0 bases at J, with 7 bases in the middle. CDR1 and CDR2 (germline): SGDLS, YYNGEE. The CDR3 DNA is TGTGCCAGCAGCGTAGGTGTGAGCTCCTACGAGCAGTACTTC. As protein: CASSVGVSSYEQYF.

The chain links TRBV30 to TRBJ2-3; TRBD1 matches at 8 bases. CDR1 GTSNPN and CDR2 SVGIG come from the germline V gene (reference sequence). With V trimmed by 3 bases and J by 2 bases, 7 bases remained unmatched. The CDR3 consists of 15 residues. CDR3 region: CAWSARGPSTDTQYF. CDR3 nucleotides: TGTGCCTGGAGCGCCAGGGGGCCCTCCACAGATACGCAGTATTTT. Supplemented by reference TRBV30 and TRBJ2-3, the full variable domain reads SQTIHQWPATLVQPVGSPLSLECTVEGTSNPNLYWYRQAAGRGLQLLFYSVGIGQISSEVPQNLSASRPQDRQFILSSKKLLLSDSGFYLCAWSARGPSTDTQYFGPGTRLTVL.

Here the CDR3 reads CASSFRGSNEKLFF. The CDR3 nucleotides read TGTGCCAGCAGCTTCAGGGGGAGTAATGAAAAACTGTTTTTT. This sequence joins TRBV6-5 and TRBJ1-4; TRBD1 matches 7 bases. This CDR3 has 14 residues. V shed 6 bases, J shed 4 bases, and the junction held 5 bases outside the gene matches. The germline gives CDR1 MNHEY, CDR2 SVGAGI.

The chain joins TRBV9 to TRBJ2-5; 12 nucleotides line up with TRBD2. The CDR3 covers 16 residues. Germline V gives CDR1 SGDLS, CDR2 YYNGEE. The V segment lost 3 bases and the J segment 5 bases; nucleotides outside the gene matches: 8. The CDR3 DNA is TGTGCCAGCAGCGACCGACTAGCGGGAGTATCGGAGACCCAGTACTTC. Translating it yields CASSDRLAGVSETQYF.

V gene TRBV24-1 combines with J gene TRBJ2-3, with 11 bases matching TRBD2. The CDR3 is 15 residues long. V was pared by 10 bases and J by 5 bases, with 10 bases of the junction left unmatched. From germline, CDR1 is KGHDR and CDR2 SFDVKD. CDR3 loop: CATSNPSGGRDTQYF. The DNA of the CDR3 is TGTGCCACTAGCAACCCTAGCGGGGGGCGAGATACGCAGTATTTT.

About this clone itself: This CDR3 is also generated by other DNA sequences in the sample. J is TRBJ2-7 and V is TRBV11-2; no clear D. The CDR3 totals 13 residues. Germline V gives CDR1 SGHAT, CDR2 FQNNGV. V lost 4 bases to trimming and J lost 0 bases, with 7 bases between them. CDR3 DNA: TGTGCCAGCAGCTCTGGCATCTCCTACGAGCAGTACTTC. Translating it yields CASSSGISYEQYF.

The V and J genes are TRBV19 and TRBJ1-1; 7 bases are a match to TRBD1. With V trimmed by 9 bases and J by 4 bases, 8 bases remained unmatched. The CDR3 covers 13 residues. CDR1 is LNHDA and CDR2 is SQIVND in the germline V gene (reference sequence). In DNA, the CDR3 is TGTGCCAGCACGCCGACAGGGACCACTGAAGCTTTCTTT. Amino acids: CASTPTGTTEAFF.

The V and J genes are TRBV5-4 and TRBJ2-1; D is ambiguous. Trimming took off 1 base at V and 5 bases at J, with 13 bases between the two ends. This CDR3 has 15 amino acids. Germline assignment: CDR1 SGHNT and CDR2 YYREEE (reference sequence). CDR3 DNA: TGTGCCAGCAGCTTGTACCACTCCTATGACAATGAGCAGTTCTTC. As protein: CASSLYHSYDNEQFF.

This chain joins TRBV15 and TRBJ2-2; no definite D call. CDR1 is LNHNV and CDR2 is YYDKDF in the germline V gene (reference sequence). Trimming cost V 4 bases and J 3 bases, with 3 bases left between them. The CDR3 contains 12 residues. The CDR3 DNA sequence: TGTGCCACCAGCACCTACACCGGGGAGCTGTTTTTT. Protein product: CATSTYTGELFF. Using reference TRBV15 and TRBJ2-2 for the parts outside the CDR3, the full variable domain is DAMVIQNPRYQVTQFGKPVTLSCSQTLNHNVMYWYQQKSSQAPKLLFHYYDKDFNNEADTPDNFQSRRPNTSFCFLDIRSPGLGDTAMYLCATSTYTGELFFGEGSRLTVL.

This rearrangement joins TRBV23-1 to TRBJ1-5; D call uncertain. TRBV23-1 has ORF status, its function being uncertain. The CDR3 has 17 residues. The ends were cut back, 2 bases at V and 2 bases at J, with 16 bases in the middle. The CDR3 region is CASSQGQRGGRNQPQHF. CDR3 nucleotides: TGCGCCAGCAGTCAAGGCCAACGGGGAGGACGCAATCAGCCCCAGCATTTT.

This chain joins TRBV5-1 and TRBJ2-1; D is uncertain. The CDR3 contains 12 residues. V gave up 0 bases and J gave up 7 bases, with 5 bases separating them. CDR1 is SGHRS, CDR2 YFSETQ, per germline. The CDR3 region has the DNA TGCGCCAGCAGCTTGGGAGGAAATGAGCAGTTCTTC. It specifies CASSLGGNEQFF.

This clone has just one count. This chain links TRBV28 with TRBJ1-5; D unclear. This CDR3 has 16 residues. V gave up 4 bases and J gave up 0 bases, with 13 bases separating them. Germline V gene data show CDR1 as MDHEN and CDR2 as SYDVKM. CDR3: CASSSWQALSNQPQHF. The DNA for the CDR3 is TGTGCCAGCAGTTCTTGGCAGGCCCTTAGCAATCAGCCCCAGCATTTT. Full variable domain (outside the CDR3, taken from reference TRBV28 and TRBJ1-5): DVKVTQSSRYLVKRTGEKVFLECVQDMDHENMFWYRQDPGLGLRLIYFSYDVKMKEKGDIPEGYSVSREKKERFSLILESASTNQTSMYLCASSSWQALSNQPQHFGDGTRLSIL.

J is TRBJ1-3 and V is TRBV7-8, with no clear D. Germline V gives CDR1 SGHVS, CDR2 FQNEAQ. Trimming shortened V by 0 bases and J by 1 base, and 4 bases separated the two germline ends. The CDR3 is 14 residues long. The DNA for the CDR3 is TGTGCCAGCAGCTTAGCGTATTCTGGAAACACCATATATTTT. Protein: CASSLAYSGNTIYF. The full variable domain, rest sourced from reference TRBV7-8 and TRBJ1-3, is GAGVSQSPRYKVAKRGQDVALRCDPISGHVSLFWYQQALGQGPEFLTYFQNEAQLDKSGLPSDRFFAERPEGSVSTLKIQRTQQEDSAVYLCASSLAYSGNTIYFGEGSWLTVV.